This T cell receptor beta chain originates from a study of human T cells and chemical hapten exposure. As for the study in general: Patients, largely female, had alopecia areata, totalis or universalis. General study findings and limits: DPC sensitization left the count of TCRs above 1 in 1000 unchanged. Counts of TCRs expanded at PT1 correlated positively with patch test score.

The table lists this clonotype with many counts. Its target is not known. Trimming shortened V by 5 bases and J by 6 bases, and 14 bases separated the two germline ends. The length of the CDR3 is 15 residues. Germline V gene sequence: CDR1 SGHVS, CDR2 FQNEAQ. Sample time point: patch test 3, about 24 weeks after DPC sensitization. Documented treatment: therapeutic diphenylcyclopropenone sensitization with weekly scalp DPC. The study extracted total RNA from unfractionated whole blood. One entry per CDR3 protein results from TCRdb running MiXCR on the RACE reads. The repertoire holds 50,000 to 65,000 distinct CDR3 sequences, with 9.9% as singletons.

This sequence originates from a woman aged 35 to 49 with alopecia areata. Some clones in this sample may be carry-over from other donors' samples. The sequenced sample was whole blood, obtained in connection with sensitization to the hapten diphenylcyclopropenone (DPC). This chain connects TRBV7-8 to TRBJ1-6; D unresolved. The CDR3 is CASSDLVTGNSPLHF. Here the CDR3 DNA reads TGTGCCAGCAGCGATTTGGTGACCGGTAATTCACCCCTCCACTTT.